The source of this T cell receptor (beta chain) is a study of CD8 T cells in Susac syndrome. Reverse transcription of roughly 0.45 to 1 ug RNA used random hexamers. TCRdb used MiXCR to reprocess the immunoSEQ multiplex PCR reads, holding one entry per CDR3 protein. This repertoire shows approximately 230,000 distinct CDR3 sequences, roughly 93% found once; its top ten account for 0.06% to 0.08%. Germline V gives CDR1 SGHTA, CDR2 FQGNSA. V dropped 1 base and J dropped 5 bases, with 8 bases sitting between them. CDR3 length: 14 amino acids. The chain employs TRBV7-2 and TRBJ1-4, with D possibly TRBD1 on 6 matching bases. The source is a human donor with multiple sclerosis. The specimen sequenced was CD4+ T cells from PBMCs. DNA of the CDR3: TGTGCCAGCAGCTTAGGGACAGCAAATGAAAAACTGTTTTTT. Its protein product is CASSLGTANEKLFF.